The present TCR beta chain was sequenced within a study of blood T cell repertoires in COVID-19. Turning to the study itself: The analysed material was cDNA or gDNA that came from T cells, B-cell-depleted T cells, or PBMCs.

In the original processing: Nucleated cell number was recorded as an estimate derived from reference gene primer amplification. Method: immunoSEQ multiplex PCR; TCRdb's copy keeps in-frame clones and lacks some. The DNA was the basis for D and trimming; V, J and clone size are from that table. The sample lists around 110,000 clones; approximately 90% were seen once. This CDR3 contains 16 residues. The sample taken for sequencing was peripheral blood. V usage is TRBV21-1 and J usage is TRBJ2-1; the table gives TRBD2 as D, unverified against the DNA. TRBV21-1 is a recognized pseudogene. This TCR was recovered from a human donor with active COVID-19. The donor label of this sample is uncertain. Written as DNA, the CDR3 is TGTGCCAGCAGCAAAGGGGCTAGCGGGGACTACAATGAGCAGTTCTTC. As protein: CASSKGASGDYNEQFF.